The T cell receptor (beta chain) under discussion was sequenced for a study of graft-versus-host responses after intestinal transplantation (TCRdb year 2021). Concerning the study at large: The transplants that recipients received were multivisceral, liver-intestinal, or isolated intestinal. Anti-thymocyte globulin induction was given to all recipients, followed by maintenance tacrolimus and steroids for about 3 years. Graft-versus-host and host-versus-graft alloreactive T cell clones were tracked in the graft, circulation and bone marrow after intestinal transplantation using bulk TCR-beta CDR3 sequencing. Alloreactive clones were identified by sequencing pre-transplant mixed lymphocyte reaction products and comparing these products with unstimulated pre-transplant donor and recipient T cells. Of the roughly 24 intestinal transplant recipients enrolled in the cohort, one of whom was a retransplant, a few patients without pretransplant specimens were excluded. Donor T cell macrochimerism was defined as a peak of at least 4% donor T cells among recipient peripheral blood mononuclear cells. Instead of going to the commercial service, samples from a few later patients were sequenced in-house on an Illumina MiSeq and processed with MiXCR. Overall study results and their limits: In the allografts of patients with donor T cell macrochimerism, GvH to HvG T cell clonal ratios were high. The conclusions were limited by the relatively low number and heterogeneity of the intestinal transplant patients. GvH clones turned up in recipient bone marrow, with some appearing earlier in ileal mucosa or blood, a pattern consistent with an intestinal mucosal origin. Early after transplant, declines in HvG clones were associated with peak levels of circulating GvH clones.

This clone was counted a few times. Its antigen is currently not known. No much larger clonotype is one base removed from it; base qualities were not supplied. The time point label here, explained by the study, means: cells obtained before transplantation from donor or recipient. CD3+CD4+ and CD3+CD8+ populations were FACS-sorted from unstimulated pre-transplant donor and recipient cells taken from spleen or lymph nodes. The CDR3 has 13 amino acids, counting the end cysteine and phenylalanine. Only the CDR3 DNA stays, 39 bases, in frame from base 1. CDR1 and CDR2 are drawn from the germline V gene: MNHNS, SASEGT. V and J are truncated by 3 bases and 1 base respectively, leaving an intervening sequence of 7 bases. Library creation used the immunoSEQ multiplex PCR assay. For most patients, genomic DNA was isolated using the Qiagen DNeasy Blood and Tissue Kit and was shipped frozen to Adaptive Biotechnologies for TCR sequencing. For most patients, genomic DNA was subjected to high-throughput TCR-beta CDR3 sequencing by Adaptive Biotechnologies. The authors' analysis ran thus. Adaptive's ImmunoSEQ software supplied the TCR sequencing data for 18 patients, while MiXCR and VDJtools were used to process three other patients. To correct CD4 versus CD8 sorting errors, sequences present in both subsets at a frequency ratio below 5:1 were removed. Because the origin of CDR3 nucleotide sequences shared between donor and recipient could not be assigned, those sequences were removed. Alloreactive clones required at least 2-fold expansion over unstimulated cells and minimum CFSE-low frequency of 0.002% (template counts) or 0.001% (read counts). Clones detected in sequenced pre-transplant spleen, lymph node, or MLR CFSE-low populations of the donor or recipient were defined as mappable. Cumulative frequency of alloreactive clones was calculated as a percentage of all sequences weighted by copy number. The source is immuneACCESS, and TCRdb retained only in-frame sequences with V and J called. Part of the clones is not carried over; for the studies checked, unresolved V genes explain less than half of this, and the remainder is unexplained. For V, J and clone size, that table is used; D and trimming come from the DNA. The sample table shows 90,000 to 130,000 clones, and around 95% are seen once. Clones ranked in the top ten supply 0.45% to 0.65% of the sample.

This clonotype was obtained from a human donor who received an intestinal transplant. This specimen consisted of unstimulated CD8+ T cells sorted from spleen or lymph node cells, obtained before intestinal transplant. The V gene is TRBV6-1 and the J gene is TRBJ2-7, with TRBD1 perhaps the D gene, on 5 matching bases. Here the CDR3 is given as CASSDRASYEQYF. The sequenced DNA is TGTGCCAGCAGTGACAGGGCTTCCTACGAGCAGTACTTC.